This T cell receptor (beta chain) was retrieved from a study of blood T cell repertoires in COVID-19. Overall study: The origin of the acute and convalescent COVID-19 samples was the United States, Italy and Spain. Sample material is recorded as cDNA or gDNA derived from T cells, B-cell-depleted T cells, or PBMCs.

Per the study methods: Nucleated cell number was recorded as an estimate derived from reference gene primer amplification. Generated by immunoSEQ multiplex PCR, the TCRdb table keeps only in-frame clones and is missing some. The DNA gave D and trimming, while V, J and clone size come from that table. The sample records about 68,000 clones, 84% being singletons. This clone is classed as large. V trimming: 4 bases; J trimming: 4 bases; junction bases outside the gene matches: 9. The CDR3 loop spans 15 amino acids. In germline, CDR1 is LGHNA, CDR2 YSLEER. This rearrangement joins TRBV4-3 to TRBJ1-2, with 7 bases lining up with TRBD1. Sequenced sample: peripheral blood. The source is a man between 45 and 60 years old with active COVID-19. The CDR3 here is CASSRPGQILYGYTF. As DNA, the CDR3 is TGCGCCAGCAGCCGCCCGGGACAGATTCTCTATGGCTACACCTTC.